This T cell receptor beta chain was sequenced for a study of shared clonotypes between healthy human individuals (dated by TCRdb to the early 2020s). At the level of the whole study: The cohort included a few men and a couple of women between 18 and 49 years of age. For each donor, three plates each were used for CD4 naive and CD4 memory, two plates were used for CD8 naive, and one plate was used for CD8 memory. To estimate repertoire size and how much clonotypes are shared between individuals, the study performed deep sequencing of blood TCR repertoires from about 5 healthy adults. To increase sequencing depth and limit assay-specific biases, different laboratories used diverse techniques to prepare libraries and sequence TCR repertoires. Leukapheresis yielded between about 0.94 and 8.9 billion PBMCs per donor. What the work shows at the level of the full study, not this receptor alone: Based on pairwise subsampling, the degree of clonotype sharing among donors was expected to be affected by sequencing depth. The small number of donors limited the genetic and exposure-history diversity represented. Estimated clonotype richness was generally larger for naive than for memory subsets. Sampling was restricted to blood, and TCR repertoires in tissue are likely to differ from TCR repertoires in blood. Incomplete sequencing was indicated by rarefaction of sorted-subset datasets, despite the large sequencing depth. Clonotypes shared by all four sorted-subset donors showed higher generation probabilities than non-shared clonotypes. Across a handful of donors, approximately 5% of naive CD4, roughly 3.8% of naive CD8, 2.3% of memory CD4, and under 0.45% of memory CD8 clonotypes were shared.

The donors were healthy, HIV-negative adults who had no recently reported acute infections or vaccinations. All donors were Caucasian adults living in Nashville, Tennessee, USA. CD4+ T cells were enriched through magnetic negative selection, after which naive cells were positively selected on CD45RA and the remaining negative fraction served as the memory subset. After blood collection by leukapheresis, PBMCs were isolated using Ficoll-Histopaque density gradient centrifugation and then cryopreserved in the vapor phase of liquid nitrogen. Analytical flow cytometry was used to check the purity and quantity of each magnetically sorted T cell population. Genomic DNA was isolated from every sorted fraction and measured by UV absorbance on a Nanodrop 2000c. As regards this clone: It has no known antigen specificity. No base qualities exist here, and no much larger clone lies one base off it.

Using the deep immunoSEQ assay, multiplex PCR amplified TCR CDR3 regions from genomic DNA. Extracted genomic DNA from each cell subset was distributed evenly across all wells of several immunoSEQ 96-well plates, and each plate was treated as a replicate. For sorted subsets, around 200 ng genomic DNA, equal to some 28,000 T cell genomes, was loaded into each replicate PCR. The purified libraries were quantified using a Qubit 3.0 fluorometer, sized with a Bioanalyzer 2100, and then quantified again using the KAPA Library Quantification kit. Each immunoSEQ 96-well plate was sequenced on its own single-read 150-cycle Illumina NextSeq 550 flow cell. The authors' analysis ran thus. Because the immunoSEQ output held only junctional sequences and lacked quality scores, the filtering could not match the filtering applied to full-length reads. Sequences were annotated with PyIR, a Python wrapper for IgBLAST v1.9, and V/J genes and CDR3 were assigned using IMGT germline references. Reads were removed for weak V/J assignments (E-value above 1e-6), missing CDR3, stop codons, out-of-frame junctions, or ambiguous translated residues. V3J clonotypes were defined as sequences sharing an identical inferred V gene, J gene, and CDR3 amino acid sequence. Percentage overlap between repertoires was calculated by dividing the number of shared unique clonotypes by the size of the smaller repertoire. Three approaches were used to assess repertoire richness: RTK rarefaction, the Chao1 estimator, and Recon v2.1 estimates of unobserved clonotypes. OLGA was used to compute generation probabilities for all TCRbeta clonotypes that the gDNA method yielded from a few donors. TCRdb took over this immuneACCESS table, retaining in-frame rearrangements with V and J assigned. Such tables are incomplete; in checked studies, under half of the missing clones stem from an unresolved V gene, and the remainder is unexplained. The V and J calls and clone size were taken over from that table, and D and trimming were inferred from the DNA. The sample contains about 710,000 clones, over 60% of them found a single time. The top ten clonotypes cover less than 2% of the sample.

CDR1 MGHDK and CDR2 SYGVNS are derived from the germline V gene. The CDR3 contains 16 residues, cysteine and phenylalanine counted. Kept here is only the CDR3 DNA, which spans 48 bases and is read in frame from base 1. The germline V end is reduced by 6 bases and the J end by 3 bases; junction bases left unmatched: 11. The TCR sequence derives from a woman aged 25 to 39 in good health. The specimen was memory CD4+ T cells sorted from blood. In the paper's terms, the cell subset or site label means: CD45RA-negative fraction. Recombination connected TRBV25-1 to TRBJ2-7, with 10 middle bases fitting TRBD1. The CDR3 loop reads CASRSGTGDSGYEQYF. The sequence in DNA is TGTGCCAGCAGATCCGGGACAGGGGATTCGGGCTACGAGCAGTACTTC.